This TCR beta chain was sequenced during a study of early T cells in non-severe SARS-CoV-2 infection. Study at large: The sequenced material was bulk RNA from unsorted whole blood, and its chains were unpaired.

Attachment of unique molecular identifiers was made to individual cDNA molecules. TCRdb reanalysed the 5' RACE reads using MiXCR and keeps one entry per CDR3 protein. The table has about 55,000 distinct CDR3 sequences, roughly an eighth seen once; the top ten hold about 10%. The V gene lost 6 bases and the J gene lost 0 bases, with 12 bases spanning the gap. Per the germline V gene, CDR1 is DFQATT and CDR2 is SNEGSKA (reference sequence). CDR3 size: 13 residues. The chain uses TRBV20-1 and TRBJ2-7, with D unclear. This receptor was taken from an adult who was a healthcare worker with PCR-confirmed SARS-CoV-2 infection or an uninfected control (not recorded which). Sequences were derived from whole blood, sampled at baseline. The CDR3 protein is CSAYPHLSYEQYF. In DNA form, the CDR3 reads TGCAGTGCATACCCGCACCTCTCCTACGAGCAGTACTTC.